These T cell receptor beta chains were read from a single sample in a study of blood T cells in healthy people across ages. One entry per CDR3 protein, called by TCRdb with MiXCR from the 5' RACE reads. The sample yields approximately 880,000 distinct CDR3 sequences, around 48% seen once. Sample: blood. Source of these receptors: a man between 25 and 39 years old in good health. Each CDR3 is given with its conserved first and last residue. D genes are given only for firm matches. The size field is filled for only some rows; it gives once, few, many or a size class.

j_gene,abundance,d_gene,v_gene,CDR3aa,CDR3nt
TRBJ1-5,.,TRBD1,TRBV6-5,CASSWGTGVQPQHF,TGTGCCAGCAGTTGGGGGACAGGCGTTCAGCCCCAGCATTTT
TRBJ2-1,.,.,TRBV27,CASSFTGNLETQFF,TGTGCCAGCAGTTTTACAGGGAATTTGGAGACCCAGTTCTTC
TRBJ1-2,.,.,TRBV12-3/TRBV12-4,CASSLSHRRYYGYTF,TGTGCCAGCAGTTTATCCCACAGGAGATACTATGGCTACACCTTC
TRBJ1-2,few,TRBD1,TRBV28,CASSFSGTGEYGYTF,TGTGCCAGCAGTTTCTCTGGGACAGGGGAGTATGGCTACACCTTC
TRBJ1-1,few,.,TRBV6-2/TRBV6-3,CASSYSLQTREIYTEAFF,TGTGCCAGCAGTTACTCACTCCAGACGAGGGAGATTTACACTGAAGCTTTCTTT
TRBJ1-6,many,.,TRBV25-1,CASSSRTGSPLHF,TGTGCCAGCAGTTCTCGAACGGGTTCACCCCTCCACTTT
TRBJ2-4,few,.,TRBV9,CASSEGTGRNIQYF,TGTGCCAGCAGCGAGGGAACAGGGAGAAACATTCAGTACTTC
TRBJ2-6,few,.,TRBV28,CASSPPAEDGANVLTF,TGTGCCAGCAGCCCACCGGCGGAGGATGGGGCCAACGTCCTGACTTTC
TRBJ2-5,.,.,TRBV4-1,CASSQDPSTDQETQYF,TGCGCCAGCAGCCAAGATCCTTCAACAGATCAAGAGACCCAGTACTTC
TRBJ2-5,.,.,TRBV4-2,CASSQDTLGGETQYF,TGTGCCAGCAGCCAGGATACGCTAGGGGGGGAGACCCAGTACTTC
TRBJ2-5,.,.,TRBV20-1,CSASPDFQETQYF,TGCAGTGCTAGCCCGGACTTCCAAGAGACCCAGTACTTC
TRBJ2-7,.,TRBD2,TRBV20-1,CSARAVAGFSYEQYF,TGCAGTGCTAGAGCGGTAGCGGGCTTCTCCTACGAGCAGTACTTC
TRBJ2-7,.,.,TRBV28,CASSLTDPSYEQYF,TGTGCCAGCAGTCTCACTGACCCCTCCTACGAGCAGTACTTC
TRBJ1-2,.,.,TRBV12-3/TRBV12-4,CASSSPDRFGFGYTF,TGTGCCAGCAGTTCCCCAGACAGGTTTGGATTCGGCTACACCTTC
TRBJ2-1,.,TRBD2,TRBV18,CASSPLAGREEQFF,TGTGCCAGCTCACCCCTAGCGGGGCGCGAAGAGCAGTTCTTC
TRBJ2-7,few,.,TRBV3-1,CASRTDSEQYF,TGTGCCAGCAGGACAGACTCCGAGCAGTACTTC